One sample yielded the 25 T cell receptor beta chains listed below, sequenced in a study of cytomegalovirus exposure and HLA in healthy donors. The PCR ran on 60 Vbeta and 13 Jbeta primers. Profiling relied on immunoSEQ multiplex PCR, and the TCRdb table lists in-frame clones only, not all of them. This sample has tens of thousands of clones, with approximately 63% found just once. The sequenced material came from PBMCs. These receptor sequences come from a man aged 35 to 55 in good health and CMV-seronegative.

The chain carries TRBV10-3 and TRBJ2-2, with 7 bases identical to TRBD2. The germline V gene encodes CDR1 ENHRY and CDR2 SYGVKD. V shed 7 bases and J 2 bases; nucleotides not matched to a gene: 10. The CDR3 covers 16 residues. CDR3 sequence (DNA): TGTGCCATCAAACCCGGATCGGGGGGAAACACCGGGGAGCTGTTTTTT. It specifies CAIKPGSGGNTGELFF.

This clone has a single count. The chain combines TRBV6-5 with TRBJ1-1; tentatively, D is TRBD1 (5 bases). Germline CDR1 and CDR2: MNHEY and SVGAGI. The V end lost 5 bases, the J end lost 5 bases, and 15 bases lay between the germline ends. The CDR3 runs 14 residues. The CDR3 protein is CASSPSGRGTEAFF. The CDR3, as DNA: TGTGCCAGCAGTCCCTCCGGGCGGGGGACTGAAGCTTTCTTT.

The chain uses TRBV28 and TRBJ2-7, with D perhaps TRBD1 (5 bases). Germline lookup yields CDR1 MDHEN and CDR2 SYDVKM. The CDR3 runs 12 residues. V lost 7 bases and J lost 0, with 7 bases in between. The CDR3 loop is CASKDISYEQYF. The CDR3 coding sequence is TGTGCCAGCAAGGACATCTCCTACGAGCAGTACTTC.

This clone has just a few counts. This chain joins TRBV2 and TRBJ1-6; possibly TRBD1 for D (6 bases). Trimming left V 6 bases short and J 6 bases short, with 15 bases between. From germline, CDR1 is SNHLY and CDR2 FYNNEI. CDR3 length equals 15 residues. The CDR3 nucleotides are TGTGCCAGCAGCGATTGGACAGCCCGTAATTCACCCCTCCACTTT. It yields the protein CASSDWTARNSPLHF. The full variable domain, in which reference TRBV2 and TRBJ1-6 provide the parts outside the CDR3, is EPEVTQTPSHQVTQMGQEVILRCVPISNHLYFYWYRQILGQKVEFLVSFYNNEISEKSEIFDDQFSVERPDGSNFTLKIRSTKLEDSAMYFCASSDWTARNSPLHFGNGTRLTVT.

This chain uses TRBV29-1 with TRBJ2-7, with a possible D match to TRBD1 (5 bases). V lost 6 bases and J lost 3, with 9 bases in between. The CDR3 is 11 residues long. Germline V gives CDR1 SQVTM, CDR2 ANQGSEA. The chain's CDR3 is CSVGHRYEQYF. For the CDR3, the DNA is TGCAGCGTCGGACACCGCTACGAGCAGTACTTC.

V usage is TRBV6-5 and J usage is TRBJ1-1; 8 nucleotides agree with TRBD1. Germline lookup yields CDR1 MNHEY and CDR2 SVGAGI. V lost 0 bases to trimming and J lost 10 bases; unmatched junction nucleotides: 4. The CDR3 has 13 residues. The CDR3 loop reads CASSYSIGQGAFF. The DNA of the CDR3 is TGTGCCAGCAGTTACTCGATAGGACAGGGAGCTTTCTTT.

This clone was seen only a few times. The chain links TRBV21-1 to TRBJ2-1; the table assigns TRBD1, which was not confirmed against the DNA. TRBV21-1 is a pseudogene segment. This CDR3 has 15 amino acids. CDR3: CASITGTLLYNEQFF. CDR3 in DNA: TGTGCCAGCATCACCGGGACACTCTTATACAATGAGCAGTTCTTC.

CDR3 DNA: TGCAGCGTGACGCCTGGGACAGGGAACACTGAAGCTTTCTTT. As protein: CSVTPGTGNTEAFF. The chain combines TRBV29-1 with TRBJ1-1; TRBD1 matches at 8 bases. With 6 bases clipped from V and 1 base from J, the junction kept 7 bases outside the gene matches. Germline CDR1 is SQVTM and CDR2 is ANQGSEA. The CDR3 runs 14 residues.

V usage is TRBV10-3 and J usage is TRBJ1-2; D may be TRBD1 (6 bases). Germline CDR1 ENHRY, CDR2 SYGVKD. The CDR3 has 14 residues. Trimming stripped 0 bases from V and 4 bases from J, with 9 bases between. This CDR3 is CAISESLGGYGYTF. The CDR3 coding sequence is TGTGCCATCAGTGAGTCCTTAGGGGGCTATGGCTACACCTTC.

The chain has TRBV5-1 and TRBJ1-1, with TRBD1 matching over 7 bases. CDR1 and CDR2 (germline): SGHRS, YFSETQ. CDR3 length: 13 residues. The J segment lost 3 bases and the V segment lost 3 bases, leaving 2 bases of the junction unmatched. CDR3 DNA: TGCGCCAGCAGCTCCAGGGGGGACACTGAAGCTTTCTTT. Protein product: CASSSRGDTEAFF.

This rearrangement joins TRBV5-1 to TRBJ1-1; a possible D gene is TRBD1 (6 bases). Germline-derived CDR1 and CDR2 are SGHRS and YFSETQ. The V gene lost 0 bases and the J gene lost 6 bases, with 21 bases spanning the gap. The CDR3 spans 17 residues. The CDR3 nucleotides read TGCGCCAGCAGCTTGGGGGCCGGGGGGGGCAAGGACCCTGAAGCTTTCTTT. Protein: CASSLGAGGGKDPEAFF.

The chain carries TRBV30 and TRBJ2-7, with TRBD2 as a possible D gene (6 bases). This CDR3 has 16 amino acids. CDR1 GTSNPN and CDR2 SVGIG come from the germline V gene (reference sequence). Between the trimmed V and J ends, which lost 0 bases and 1 base, there was a span of 16 bases. CDR3 bases: TGTGCCTGGAGTGTACCCCCGGGAGCCGGGTCCTACGAGCAGTACTTC. Protein sequence: CAWSVPPGAGSYEQYF.

This clone was detected a few times. The J gene is TRBJ1-2, the V gene TRBV6-1; 9 nucleotides agree with TRBD1. This CDR3 contains 18 residues. The germline gives CDR1 MNHNS, CDR2 SASEGT. J lost 4 bases, V lost 1 base, and 13 bases had no gene match. This CDR3 reads CASSEGGTGSYAIYGYTF. The CDR3 bases are TGTGCCAGCAGTGAAGGTGGGACAGGGAGCTACGCGATCTATGGCTACACCTTC.

This clone was recorded once. The J gene is TRBJ2-3, the V gene TRBV11-3, with 9 bases matching TRBD1. The germline gives CDR1 SGHNT, CDR2 YENEEA. The CDR3 is 16 amino acids. The junction had 4 bases not matched to a gene; V was cut back by 1 base and J by 2 bases. CDR3 nucleotide sequence: TGTGCCAGCAGCTTAGGACAGGGGGACGCCACAGATACGCAGTATTTT. It is translated as CASSLGQGDATDTQYF.

This chain connects TRBV6-1 to TRBJ2-2, with 10 nucleotides matching TRBD2. The V and J ends lost 8 bases and 6 bases, in that order; junction bases with no gene match: 9. The CDR3 sequence is 15 residues long. Per germline, CDR1 MNHNS and CDR2 SASEGT. In nucleotides, the CDR3 is TGTGCCAGCTGGCCTAGCGGGGGTCCGGCCGGGGAGCTGTTTTTT. Protein: CASWPSGGPAGELFF.

This chain uses TRBV6-1 with TRBJ1-2; D is unclear. The germline CDR1 and CDR2 sequences are MNHNS and SASEGT. V lost 8 bases and J 2 bases, leaving 6 bases between the germline ends. The CDR3 has 11 residues. The chain's CDR3 is CASEKNYGYTF. As DNA, the CDR3 is TGTGCCAGCGAGAAGAACTATGGCTACACCTTC.

This clone appeared once. The chain couples TRBV30 to TRBJ1-5; D is possibly TRBD1 (6 bases). The germline CDR1 and CDR2 sequences are GTSNPN and SVGIG (reference sequence). This CDR3 region has 12 residues. V lost 5 bases and J 4 bases, leaving 9 bases between the germline ends. In DNA form, the CDR3 reads TGTGCCTGGGCAACAGGGAATCAGCCCCAGCATTTT. Translating gives CAWATGNQPQHF.

The J gene is TRBJ1-5, the V gene TRBV4-2, with TRBD1 identical over 8 bases. Germline V gene sequence: CDR1 LGHNA, CDR2 YNFKEQ. The CDR3 contains 15 residues. Germline trimming cut 1 base from V and 8 bases from J; bases unmatched to any gene: 7. The CDR3 here is CASSQGGQEAEPQHF. CDR3 coding DNA: TGTGCCAGCAGCCAAGGGGGACAGGAGGCGGAGCCCCAGCATTTT.

The chain joins TRBV13 to TRBJ1-2; possible D gene TRBD1, 6 bases. V lost 4 bases and J lost 1, with 7 bases in between. The CDR3 covers 13 residues. Germline V gives CDR1 PRHDT, CDR2 FYEKMQ (reference sequence). CDR3 sequence: CASSWTVNYGYTF. DNA for the CDR3: TGTGCCAGCAGCTGGACAGTTAACTATGGCTACACCTTC.

The V and J genes are TRBV15 and TRBJ1-6, with D unresolved. Trimming took off 2 bases at V and 4 bases at J, with 3 bases between the two ends. The germline V gene encodes CDR1 LNHNV and CDR2 YYDKDF (reference sequence). CDR3 length equals 13 residues. CDR3 DNA: TGTGCCACCAGCAGATCTTATAATTCACCCCTCCACTTT. Translating it yields CATSRSYNSPLHF.

The chain recombines TRBV7-9 with TRBJ2-5, with a weak D call TRBD2 (6 bases). The CDR3 spans 15 residues. The V and J ends lost 1 base and 5 bases respectively, with 14 bases between them. CDR1 and CDR2 from the germline V gene are SEHNR and FQNEAQ (reference sequence). For the CDR3, the DNA is TGTGCCAGCAGCTTAGATGGAGTGGGGAGGGAGACCCAGTACTTC. Amino acid sequence: CASSLDGVGRETQYF.

The V and J genes are TRBV28 and TRBJ2-7, with D hard to call. CDR3 length equals 12 residues. Germline V gene lookup returns CDR1 MDHEN and CDR2 SYDVKM. Trimming left V 1 base short and J 3 bases short, with 4 bases between. Here the CDR3 reads CASSLSSYEQYF. CDR3 bases: TGTGCCAGCAGTTTATCGAGCTACGAGCAGTACTTC.

The V and J genes are TRBV5-1 and TRBJ2-7; possibly TRBD2 for D (5 bases). The CDR3 spans 13 residues. Germline V gene lookup returns CDR1 SGHRS and CDR2 YFSETQ. Trimming took off 0 bases at V and 5 bases at J, with 9 bases between the two ends. The CDR3 is CASSLARGNEQYF. The CDR3 nucleotides read TGCGCCAGCAGCTTGGCCAGAGGGAACGAGCAGTACTTC.

The chain couples TRBV5-4 to TRBJ2-2, with D possibly matching TRBD1 (5 bases). The length of the CDR3 is 13 residues. Germline-derived CDR1 and CDR2 are SGHNT and YYREEE (reference sequence). V was shortened by 1 base and J by 6 bases, with 7 bases between the two germline ends. The CDR3 here is CASSLWGPGELFF. Here the CDR3 DNA reads TGTGCCAGCAGCTTGTGGGGCCCCGGGGAGCTGTTTTTT. The full variable domain, completed using reference TRBV5-4 and TRBJ2-2, is ETGVTQSPTHLIKTRGQQVTLRCSSQSGHNTVSWYQQALGQGPQFIFQYYREEENGRGNFPPRFSGLQFPNYSSELNVNALELDDSALYLCASSLWGPGELFFGEGSRLTVL.

The J gene is TRBJ1-2, the V gene TRBV2; 10 nucleotides line up with TRBD1. Germline CDR1 reads SNHLY; CDR2 reads FYNNEI. V shed 5 bases, J shed 7 bases, and the junction held 4 bases outside the gene matches. This CDR3 comprises 13 residues. The CDR3 sequence: CASSLDRGPGYTF. For the CDR3, the DNA is TGTGCCAGCAGTCTTGACAGGGGGCCTGGCTACACCTTC.